Listed below are T cell receptor beta chains from one sample, sequenced in a study of PD-L1 blockade in urothelial cancer. Method: immunoSEQ multiplex PCR; TCRdb's copy keeps in-frame clones and lacks some. The sample consists of 65,000 to 80,000 clones, 85% to 90% of them appearing once. The input for sequencing was PBMCs, taken around atezolizumab (anti-PD-L1) treatment. All receptors derive from a man between 65 and 85 years old with urothelial cancer. Each CDR3 is given with its conserved first and last residue. Each record gives: J gene, V gene, CDR3 length, D gene, clone size, CDR3 DNA, CDR3 protein. A D gene is named only where the DNA matches it firmly. Clone sizes are given selectively: once, few, many, or a class where the clone is expanded.

>TRBJ2-1|TRBV7-9|17|NA|few
TGTGCCAGCAGCTCCCAACTTGGTACAGGGTTAAGCAATGAGCAGTTCTTC
CASSSQLGTGLSNEQFF
>TRBJ1-4|TRBV10-3|14|NA|NA
TGTGCCATCAGTGAGGGCACAAAGAATGAAAAACTGTTTTTT
CAISEGTKNEKLFF
>TRBJ1-1|TRBV2|11|NA|NA
TGTGCCAGCAGTCAGACAAATGAAGCTTTCTTT
CASSQTNEAFF
>TRBJ1-1|TRBV5-4|15|NA|NA
TGTGCCAGCAGCTTGGCCGCCGGAGTGAACACTGAAGCTTTCTTT
CASSLAAGVNTEAFF
>TRBJ2-2|TRBV6-6|15|TRBD1|once
TGTGCCAGCCGCGGGACAGGGGGCGCGGGCGGGGAGCTGTTTTTT
CASRGTGGAGGELFF
>TRBJ1-4|TRBV6-1|14|NA|NA
TGTGCCAGCAACTGGGATCCCGGGAGTGGAAAACTGTTTTTT
CASNWDPGSGKLFF
>TRBJ1-1|TRBV5-5|14|TRBD1|NA
TGTGCCAGCAGCTTGGATCAGGGGGACGCTGAAGCTTTCTTT
CASSLDQGDAEAFF
>TRBJ2-1|TRBV7-2|15|TRBD2|NA
TGTGCCAGCAGCCCCCCCGGGAGGGCCGTTAATGAGCAGTTCTTC
CASSPPGRAVNEQFF
>TRBJ1-5|TRBV5-6|16|TRBD1|NA
TGTGCCAGCAGCTTCAAAGGACAGGCGTACGATCAGCCCCAGCATTTT
CASSFKGQAYDQPQHF
>TRBJ2-3|TRBV2|15|NA|NA
TGTGCCAGCAGGACCGGGACATTGGGGGCAGATACGCAGTATTTT
CASRTGTLGADTQYF
>TRBJ2-2|TRBV27|17|NA|NA
TGTGCCAGCAGTAGGCTATGGGATGGAGGATACACCGGGGAGCTGTTTTTT
CASSRLWDGGYTGELFF
>TRBJ2-6|TRBV29-1|12|NA|NA
TGCAGCGTCTGGGGGACTTTCAACGTCCTGACTTTC
CSVWGTFNVLTF
>TRBJ1-2|TRBV6-5|13|NA|NA
TGTGCCAGCAACCAGAACAGGGTTCAAGGCTACACCTTC
CASNQNRVQGYTF
>TRBJ2-5|TRBV30|11|NA|NA
TGTGCCTGGAGGAGTGGGGGCCCCCAGTACTTC
CAWRSGGPQYF
>TRBJ2-3|TRBV6-5|15|TRBD2|NA
TGTGCCAGCAGTTCTTGGCGGGAGCGGATAGATACGCAGTATTTT
CASSSWRERIDTQYF
>TRBJ2-7|TRBV4-1|16|NA|NA
TGCGCCAGCAGCCAAGATTACGGGAGTTCGGCTAAAGGGCAGTACTTC
CASSQDYGSSAKGQYF